These 8 T cell receptor beta chains came from one sample sequenced in a study of control samples from healthy donors and cancer patients. Generated by immunoSEQ multiplex PCR, the TCRdb table keeps only in-frame clones and is missing some. The sample records around 120,000 clones, 87% being singletons. Specimen: blood. The receptors derive from a man in his sixties in good health.

The rearrangement uses TRBV9 and TRBJ2-5; 13 bases agree with TRBD2. The CDR3 sequence is 15 residues long. V dropped 3 bases and J dropped 1; count of bases not matched to a gene: 0. Germline V CDR1 and CDR2: SGDLS, YYNGEE. CDR3 amino acids: CASSGLAGGQETQYF. The CDR3, as DNA: TGTGCCAGCAGCGGACTAGCGGGGGGCCAAGAGACCCAGTACTTC.

The chain combines TRBV27 with TRBJ1-4, with D possibly being TRBD1 (5 bases). Germline assignment: CDR1 MNHEY and CDR2 SMNVEV (reference sequence). The ends were cut back, 10 bases at V and 7 bases at J, with 16 bases in the middle. The CDR3 runs to 13 residues. The CDR3 loop reads CATLDTWSEKLFF. Here the CDR3 DNA reads TGTGCCACCTTGGACACATGGAGTGAAAAACTGTTTTTT.

V and J are TRBV29-1 and TRBJ2-1; 8 bases align to TRBD1. Germline CDR1 SQVTM, CDR2 ANQGSEA. This CDR3 is 15 amino acids long. V gave up 1 base and J gave up 2 bases; unmatched junction bases: 4. This chain's CDR3 is CSVEAHRGAYNEQFF. For the CDR3, the DNA is TGCAGCGTTGAAGCCCACAGGGGGGCCTACAATGAGCAGTTCTTC.

CDR3 sequence reads: CASSVQQTGELFF. In DNA, the CDR3 is TGTGCCAGCAGCGTACAACAAACCGGGGAGCTGTTTTTT. This chain connects TRBV9 to TRBJ2-2; D ambiguous. The germline CDR1 and CDR2 sequences are SGDLS and YYNGEE. The CDR3 has 13 residues. Deletions cut 1 base from V and 5 bases from J, with 6 bases between.

The chain has TRBV21-1 and TRBJ1-6. TRBV21-1 has pseudogene status. This CDR3 contains 12 residues. CDR3 coding DNA: TGTGCCAGCAGCAAAGGTGGTTCACCCCTCCACTTT. Encoded protein: CASSKGGSPLHF.

This chain joins TRBV5-1 and TRBJ2-5; D is possibly TRBD1 (7 bases). The V end lost 2 bases, the J end lost 5 bases, and 16 bases lay between the germline ends. CDR3 length: 15 residues. The germline V gene encodes CDR1 SGHRS and CDR2 YFSETQ. This chain's CDR3 is CASSLGGGRGETQYF. CDR3 coding DNA: TGCGCCAGCAGCTTAGGAGGGGGCCGGGGGGAGACCCAGTACTTC.

The gene calls are TRBV6-2 or TRBV6-3 and TRBJ1-5, with 9 bases that match TRBD1. Germline V lookup: CDR1 MNHEY, CDR2 SVGEGT. J gave up 1 base and V 3 bases, and 4 bases lay outside the gene matches. The CDR3 extends over 16 amino acids. CDR3 in amino acids: CASSYHGQGSNQPQHF. In DNA form, the CDR3 reads TGTGCCAGCAGTTATCACGGACAGGGGAGCAATCAGCCCCAGCATTTT.

The chain uses TRBV5-1 and TRBJ1-4, with TRBD1 matching over 7 bases. There are 17 residues in the CDR3. CDR1 SGHRS and CDR2 YFSETQ come from the germline V gene. V shed 2 bases and J 0 bases; nucleotides not matched to a gene: 7. DNA of the CDR3: TGCGCCAGCAGCTTAAGGGGACAGACGGCAACTAATGAAAAACTGTTTTTT. Its translation: CASSLRGQTATNEKLFF. Full variable domain (missing parts from reference TRBV5-1 and TRBJ1-4): KAGVTQTPRYLIKTRGQQVTLSCSPISGHRSVSWYQQTPGQGLQFLFEYFSETQRNKGNFPGRFSGRQFSNSRSEMNVSTLELGDSALYLCASSLRGQTATNEKLFFGSGTQLSVL.